This T cell receptor (beta chain) was profiled in a study of T cell responses to AZD1222 COVID-19 vaccine. The assay was immunoSEQ multiplex PCR, and TCRdb's table has in-frame clones only and misses some. The sample records some 140,000 clones, 90% to 95% being singletons. The source was peripheral blood, collected 28 days after the second AZD1222 dose. The source of this sequence is an adult who received the AZD1222 COVID-19 vaccine.

CDR3 sequence (DNA): TGTGCCAGCAGCTTGGGGCAGGGTACTGGAAACACCATATATTTT. Translating gives CASSLGQGTGNTIYF. This chain links TRBV5-6 with TRBJ1-3, with D perhaps TRBD1 (5 bases). This CDR3 has 15 amino acids. The germline CDR1 and CDR2 sequences are SGHDT and YYEEEE. Between the trimmed V and J ends, which lost 0 bases and 2 bases, there was a span of 9 bases.